This T cell receptor beta chain derives from a study of T cell repertoires in cytomegalovirus infection. The wider study: TCR beta signatures that were public indicated CMV infection and matching HLA type. Study findings and constraints: Clonotype analysis showed dominance of the ex vivo response by HLA-C-restricted CMV-specific TCR beta clonotypes.

Losses at the gene ends were 1 base for V and 6 bases for J; bases not matched to a gene: 4. The CDR3 extends over 14 amino acids. CDR1 and CDR2 from the germline V gene are DFQATT and SNEGSKA (reference sequence). This clonotype was observed at least ten times. The target antigen is unknown. TCRdb independently ran MiXCR on the reads; one entry per CDR3 protein. Here the sample spans approximately 500,000 distinct CDR3 sequences, about 11% being singletons. The rearrangement uses TRBV20-1 and TRBJ2-1; TRBD2 agrees at 9 bases. Sequences were obtained from PBMCs. The clonotype was recovered from a human donor in good health (CMV status not recorded). Some clones in this sample may be carry-over from other donors' samples. CDR3 residues: CSARVAGDVNEQFF. Written as DNA, the CDR3 is TGCAGTGCTAGAGTAGCGGGAGACGTCAATGAGCAGTTCTTC.